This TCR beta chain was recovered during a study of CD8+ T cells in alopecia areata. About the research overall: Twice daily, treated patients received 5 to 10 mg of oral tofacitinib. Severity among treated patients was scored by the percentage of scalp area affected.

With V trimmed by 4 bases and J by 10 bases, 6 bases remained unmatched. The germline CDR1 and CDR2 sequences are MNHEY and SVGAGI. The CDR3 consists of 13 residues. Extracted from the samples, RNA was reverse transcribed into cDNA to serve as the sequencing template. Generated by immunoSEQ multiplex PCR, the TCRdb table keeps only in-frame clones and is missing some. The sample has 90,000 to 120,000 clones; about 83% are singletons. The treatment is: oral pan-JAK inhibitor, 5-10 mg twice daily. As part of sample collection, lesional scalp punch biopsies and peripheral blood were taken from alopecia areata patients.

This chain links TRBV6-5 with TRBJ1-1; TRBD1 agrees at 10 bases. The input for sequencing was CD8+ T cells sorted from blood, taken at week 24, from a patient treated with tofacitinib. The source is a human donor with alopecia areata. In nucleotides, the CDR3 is TGTGCCAGCAGTTTGACAGGGGGCGCGGGAGCTTTCTTT. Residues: CASSLTGGAGAFF.